This T cell receptor beta chain is from a study of blood T cell repertoires in COVID-19. Study at large: Sites across the United States, Italy and Spain contributed samples from acute and convalescent COVID-19.

This CDR3 region has 15 residues. V lost 1 base, J lost 0 bases, and 8 bases lay in between. CDR1 and CDR2 from the germline V gene are MNHNS and SASEGT. TCRdb's copy holds only in-frame clones and misses some; the assay was immunoSEQ multiplex PCR. The sample lists roughly 150,000 clones, around 85% occurring once. The rearrangement links TRBV6-1 to TRBJ2-3; a weak D match, TRBD2 (5 bases). This TCR was recovered from an elderly man with COVID-19, enrolled during active disease. The source material was peripheral blood. The CDR3 spells CASSEDGVSTDTQYF. In nucleotides, the CDR3 is TGTGCCAGCAGTGAAGACGGGGTAAGCACAGATACGCAGTATTTT.